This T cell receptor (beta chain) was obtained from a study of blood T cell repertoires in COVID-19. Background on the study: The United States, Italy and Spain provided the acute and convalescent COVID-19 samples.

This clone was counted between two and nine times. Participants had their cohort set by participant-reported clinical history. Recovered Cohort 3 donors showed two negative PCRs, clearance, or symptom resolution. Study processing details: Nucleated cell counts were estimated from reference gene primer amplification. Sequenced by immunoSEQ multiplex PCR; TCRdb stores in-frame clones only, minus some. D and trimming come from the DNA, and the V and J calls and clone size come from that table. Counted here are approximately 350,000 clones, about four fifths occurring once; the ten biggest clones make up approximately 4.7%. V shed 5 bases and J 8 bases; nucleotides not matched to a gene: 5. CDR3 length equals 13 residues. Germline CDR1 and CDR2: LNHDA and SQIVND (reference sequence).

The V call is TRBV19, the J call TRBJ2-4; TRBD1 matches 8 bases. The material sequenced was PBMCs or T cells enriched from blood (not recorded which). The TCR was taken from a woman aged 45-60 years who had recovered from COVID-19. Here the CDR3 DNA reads TGTGCCAGTAGTTTAGGACAGGGATACATTCAGTACTTC. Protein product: CASSLGQGYIQYF.